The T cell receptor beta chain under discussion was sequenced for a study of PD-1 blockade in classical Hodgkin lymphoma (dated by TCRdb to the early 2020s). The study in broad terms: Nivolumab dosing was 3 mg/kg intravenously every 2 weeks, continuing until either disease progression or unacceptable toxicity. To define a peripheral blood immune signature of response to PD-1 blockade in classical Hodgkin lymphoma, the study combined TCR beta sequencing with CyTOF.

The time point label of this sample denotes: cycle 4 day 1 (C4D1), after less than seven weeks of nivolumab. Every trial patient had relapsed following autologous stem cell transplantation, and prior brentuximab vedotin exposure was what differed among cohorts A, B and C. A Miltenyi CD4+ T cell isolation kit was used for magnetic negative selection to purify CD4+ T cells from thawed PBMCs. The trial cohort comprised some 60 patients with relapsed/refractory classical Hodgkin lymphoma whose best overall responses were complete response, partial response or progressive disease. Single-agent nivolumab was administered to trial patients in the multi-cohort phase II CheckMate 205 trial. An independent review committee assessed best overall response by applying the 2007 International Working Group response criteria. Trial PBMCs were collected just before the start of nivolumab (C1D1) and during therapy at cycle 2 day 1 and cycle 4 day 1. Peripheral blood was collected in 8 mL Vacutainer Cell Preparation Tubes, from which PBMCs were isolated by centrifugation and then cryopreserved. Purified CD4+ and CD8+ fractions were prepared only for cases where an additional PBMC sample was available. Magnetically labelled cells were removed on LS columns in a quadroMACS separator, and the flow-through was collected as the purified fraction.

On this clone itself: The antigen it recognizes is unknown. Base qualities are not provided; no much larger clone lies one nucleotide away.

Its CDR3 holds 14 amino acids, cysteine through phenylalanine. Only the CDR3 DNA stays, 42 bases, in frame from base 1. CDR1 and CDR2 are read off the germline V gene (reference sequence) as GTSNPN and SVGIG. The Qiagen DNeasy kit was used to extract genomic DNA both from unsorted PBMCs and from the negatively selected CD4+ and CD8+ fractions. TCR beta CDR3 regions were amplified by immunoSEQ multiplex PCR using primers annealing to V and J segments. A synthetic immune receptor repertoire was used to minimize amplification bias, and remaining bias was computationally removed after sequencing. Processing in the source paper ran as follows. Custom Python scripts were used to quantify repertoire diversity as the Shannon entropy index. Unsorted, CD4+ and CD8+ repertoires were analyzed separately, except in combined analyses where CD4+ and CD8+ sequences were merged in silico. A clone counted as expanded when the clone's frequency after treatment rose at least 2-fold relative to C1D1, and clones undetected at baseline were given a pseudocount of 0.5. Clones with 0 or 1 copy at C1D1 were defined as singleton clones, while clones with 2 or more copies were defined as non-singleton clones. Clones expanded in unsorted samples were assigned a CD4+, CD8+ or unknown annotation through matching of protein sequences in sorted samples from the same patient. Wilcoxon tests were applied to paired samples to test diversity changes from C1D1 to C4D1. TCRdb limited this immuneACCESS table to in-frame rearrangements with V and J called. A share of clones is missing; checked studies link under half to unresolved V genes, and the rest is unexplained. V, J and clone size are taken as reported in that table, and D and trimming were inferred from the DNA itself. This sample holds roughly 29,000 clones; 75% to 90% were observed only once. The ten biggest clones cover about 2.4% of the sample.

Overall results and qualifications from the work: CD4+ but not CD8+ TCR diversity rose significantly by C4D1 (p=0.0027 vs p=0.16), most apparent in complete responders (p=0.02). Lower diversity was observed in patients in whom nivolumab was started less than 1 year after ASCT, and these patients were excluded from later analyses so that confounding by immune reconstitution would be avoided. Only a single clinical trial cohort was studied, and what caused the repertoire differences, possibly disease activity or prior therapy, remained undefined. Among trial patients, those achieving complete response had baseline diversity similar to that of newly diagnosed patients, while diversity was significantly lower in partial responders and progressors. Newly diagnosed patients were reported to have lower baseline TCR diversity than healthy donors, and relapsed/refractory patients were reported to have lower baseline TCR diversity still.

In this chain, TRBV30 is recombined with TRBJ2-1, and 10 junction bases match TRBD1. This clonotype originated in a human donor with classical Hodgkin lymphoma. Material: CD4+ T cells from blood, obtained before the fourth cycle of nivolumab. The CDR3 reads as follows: CARAPGQGSNEQFF. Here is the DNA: TGTGCGCGGGCGCCGGGACAGGGGTCGAATGAGCAGTTCTTC.